Each of the 8 T cell receptor beta chains below was sequenced from the same sample in a study of T cells in Graves' hyperthyroidism and ophthalmopathy. There were TCR beta CDR3 regions amplified from RNA transcripts. The HTBI set primed first-round TCR CDR3 RT-PCR. TCRdb called the multiplex PCR reads again in MiXCR, with one record for every CDR3 protein. In the table there are hundreds of thousands of distinct CDR3 sequences, approximately 36% of which are singletons. The sample taken for sequencing was blood. These receptors were obtained from a woman aged 40 to 50 with Graves' hyperthyroidism.

This clonotype appeared many times. This sequence joins TRBV7-6 and TRBJ1-1; D remains ambiguous. Germline V gives CDR1 SGHVS, CDR2 FNYEAQ. This CDR3 has 16 residues. The ends were cut back, 7 bases at V and 6 bases at J, with 24 bases in the middle. The CDR3, as DNA: TGTGCCAGCACGCACGAAGTAGGATTCTCGGGAGCTGAAGCTTTCTTT. It is translated as CASTHEVGFSGAEAFF.

The gene calls are TRBV11-2 and TRBJ1-2, with D possibly TRBD1 on 6 matching bases. The V gene lost 5 bases and the J gene lost 0 bases, with 13 bases spanning the gap. Germline values: CDR1 SGHAT, CDR2 FQNNGV. The CDR3 extends over 15 amino acids. CDR3 amino acids: CASSRLGTTNYGYTF. The DNA of the CDR3 is TGTGCCAGCAGCCGCCTGGGGACAACTAACTATGGCTACACCTTC.

This chain links TRBV7-2 with TRBJ1-2; 9 nucleotides align to TRBD1. The CDR3 totals 14 residues. V lost 5 bases and J lost 8; bases outside the gene matches: 9. From germline, CDR1 is SGHTA and CDR2 FQGNSA. Written as DNA, the CDR3 is TGTGCCAGCAGCAAAGGACAGGGGTTAAGGGGCTACACCTTC. This encodes CASSKGQGLRGYTF. The whole variable domain, filled in from reference TRBV7-2 and TRBJ1-2, reads GAGVSQSPSNKVTEKGKDVELRCDPISGHTALYWYRQSLGQGLEFLIYFQGNSAPDKSGLPSDRFSAERTGGSVSTLTIQRTQQEDSAVYLCASSKGQGLRGYTFGSGTRLTVV.

The chain has TRBV4-2 and TRBJ2-2; 8 nucleotides align to TRBD2. The CDR3 sequence is 15 residues long. Trimming removed 6 bases from V and 4 bases from J; junction bases left unmatched: 7. Per germline, CDR1 LGHNA and CDR2 YNFKEQ. The CDR3 DNA sequence: TGTGCCAGCAGTTTCGGCGGGGGGACCACCGGGGAGCTGTTTTTT. It is translated as CASSFGGGTTGELFF.

The table lists this clonotype with many counts. The V and J genes are TRBV12-5 and TRBJ2-7, with a weak D call TRBD2 (6 bases). The CDR3 sequence is 14 residues long. V shed 11 bases and J shed 1 base, with 18 bases lying between them. The V gene's germline CDR1 is LGHNT and CDR2 FRNRAP. This CDR3 reads CACGSAGQSYEQYF. Here the CDR3 DNA reads TGTGCTTGCGGTTCCGCGGGGCAATCCTACGAGCAGTACTTC.

This clonotype was seen repeatedly, ten times or more. This chain connects TRBV20-1 to TRBJ1-2; D remains ambiguous. Germline lookup yields CDR1 DFQATT and CDR2 SNEGSKA (reference sequence). V was shortened by 3 bases and J by 4 bases, with 9 bases between the two germline ends. CDR3 size: 12 residues. The CDR3 reads CSASYGPYGYTF. DNA of the CDR3: TGCAGTGCTAGTTATGGGCCCTATGGCTACACCTTC.

This clonotype was seen repeatedly, ten times or more. V is TRBV10-3 and J is TRBJ1-1, with D unclear. V lost 2 bases and J 0 bases, leaving 10 bases between the germline ends. The germline V gene has CDR1 ENHRY and CDR2 SYGVKD. There are 15 residues in the CDR3. CDR3 sequence (DNA): TGTGCCATCAGTGAGCACGGAAGGATGAACACTGAAGCTTTCTTT. Its protein is CAISEHGRMNTEAFF.

The chain has TRBV19 and TRBJ1-1; 7 bases map to TRBD1. Germline V gives CDR1 LNHDA, CDR2 SQIVND (reference sequence). V trimming: 6 bases; J trimming: 0 bases; junction bases outside the gene matches: 13. The length of the CDR3 is 17 residues. The CDR3 region is CASRGGDSGTVNTEAFF. The CDR3 DNA follows: TGTGCCAGTAGAGGTGGGGACAGTGGTACTGTGAACACTGAAGCTTTCTTT.